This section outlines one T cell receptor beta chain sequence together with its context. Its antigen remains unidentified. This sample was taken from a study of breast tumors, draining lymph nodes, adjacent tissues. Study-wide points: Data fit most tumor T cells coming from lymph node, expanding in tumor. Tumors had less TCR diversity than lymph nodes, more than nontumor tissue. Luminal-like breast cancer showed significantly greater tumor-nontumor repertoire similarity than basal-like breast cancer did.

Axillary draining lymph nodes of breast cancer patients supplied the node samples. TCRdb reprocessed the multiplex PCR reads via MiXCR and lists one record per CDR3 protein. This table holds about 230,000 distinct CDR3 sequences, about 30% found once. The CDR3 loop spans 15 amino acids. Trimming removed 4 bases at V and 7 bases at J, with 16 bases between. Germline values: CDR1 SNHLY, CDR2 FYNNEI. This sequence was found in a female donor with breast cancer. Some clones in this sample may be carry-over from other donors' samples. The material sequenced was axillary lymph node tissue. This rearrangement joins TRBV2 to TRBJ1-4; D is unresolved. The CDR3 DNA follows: TGTGCCAGCAGTGGACCAGCGGGTCTAAGTGAAAAACTGTTTTTT. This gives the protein CASSGPAGLSEKLFF.